Listed here are 23 T cell receptor beta chains from one sample, sequenced in a study of high-grade serous ovarian cancer treatment subgroups. Repertoires were generated with immunoSEQ multiplex PCR, while TCRdb's copy carries only in-frame clones and drops some. The repertoire has about 11,000 clones, under 85% of them found once; the top ten carry under 8%. Tumor samples were taken before definitive surgery or chemotherapy. What was sequenced was tumor tissue. The receptor set was obtained from a human donor with high-grade serous ovarian cancer.

This clone is a singleton in its sample. The chain links TRBV9 to TRBJ2-3; D is uncertain. V shed 1 base and J shed 6 bases, with 12 bases lying between them. The germline V gene has CDR1 SGDLS and CDR2 YYNGEE. The CDR3 extends over 14 amino acids. DNA of the CDR3: TGTGCCAGCAGCGTACAAGCGCCTGGGGATACGCAGTATTTT. It codes for CASSVQAPGDTQYF.

The rearrangement joins TRBV7-9 to TRBJ2-2; D may be TRBD1 (6 bases). Germline-derived CDR1 and CDR2 are SEHNR and FQNEAQ (reference sequence). The CDR3 contains 17 residues. Trimming left V 4 bases short and J 1 base short, with 16 bases between. The DNA of the CDR3 is TGTGCCAGCAGCTCAGGGGCCTGGTTTCAGAACACCGGGGAGCTGTTTTTT. Translation: CASSSGAWFQNTGELFF.

The DNA for the CDR3 is TGTGCCAGCAGCTTAGCCGGGACAGGGAATAGGAACACTGAAGCTTTCTTT. Translation: CASSLAGTGNRNTEAFF. The rearrangement links TRBV11-2 to TRBJ1-1, with TRBD1 identical over 9 bases. V was pared by 1 base and J by 1 base, with 7 bases of the junction left unmatched. This CDR3 has 17 amino acids. Germline CDR1 SGHAT, CDR2 FQNNGV.

The chain joins TRBV7-2 to TRBJ1-1, with D unclear. The V gene lost 5 bases and the J gene lost 10 bases, with 17 bases spanning the gap. This CDR3 region has 13 residues. CDR1 and CDR2 from the germline V gene are SGHTA and FQGNSA. CDR3 loop: CASSAGPAPRAFF. The CDR3 coding sequence is TGTGCCAGCAGCGCAGGCCCGGCCCCCCGAGCTTTCTTT.

V usage is TRBV30 and J usage is TRBJ2-7, with D unclear. V was trimmed by 4 bases and J by 3 bases, leaving 16 bases between them. This CDR3 is built from 14 residues. Germline V gives CDR1 GTSNPN, CDR2 SVGIG (reference sequence). The CDR3 sequence: CAWKGGGNVYEQYF. As DNA, the CDR3 is TGTGCCTGGAAGGGTGGTGGGAACGTCTACGAGCAGTACTTC. Full variable domain (remainder filled in from reference TRBV30 and TRBJ2-7): SQTIHQWPATLVQPVGSPLSLECTVEGTSNPNLYWYRQAAGRGLQLLFYSVGIGQISSEVPQNLSASRPQDRQFILSSKKLLLSDSGFYLCAWKGGGNVYEQYFGPGTRLTVT.

This clone was detected once. This chain links TRBV6-6 with TRBJ1-4; D remains ambiguous. The germline V and J ends were trimmed by 5 bases and 8 bases, with 15 bases remaining between them. The CDR3 is 14 amino acids. Germline V gene data show CDR1 as MNHNY and CDR2 as SVGAGI (reference sequence). CDR3 coding DNA: TGTGCCAGCAGTACGATCTTCAAGGGCGAAAAACTGTTTTTT. Protein product: CASSTIFKGEKLFF.

The table lists this clone with a few counts. The rearrangement joins TRBV7-3 to TRBJ1-1; D remains ambiguous. The V gene's germline CDR1 is SGHTA and CDR2 FQGTGA. This CDR3 comprises 13 residues. V lost 6 bases, J lost 4 bases, and 12 bases lay in between. CDR3 amino acids: CASRMSEITEAFF. CDR3 in DNA: TGTGCCAGCAGGATGTCGGAAATCACTGAAGCTTTCTTT.

The chain joins TRBV19 to TRBJ2-5; 10 nucleotides align to TRBD1. The CDR3 is 15 residues long. Germline values: CDR1 LNHDA, CDR2 SQIVND (reference sequence). After removal of 4 bases from V and 3 bases from J, the junction contained 5 bases not matched to a gene. As DNA, the CDR3 is TGTGCCAGTAGTAGATGGACAGGGGGTGAAGAGACCCAGTACTTC. This sequence encodes CASSRWTGGEETQYF.

The chain has TRBV9 and TRBJ2-5; TRBD2 agrees at 10 bases. Unmatched junction bases numbered 9, after V lost 0 bases and J lost 7 bases. CDR1 and CDR2 from the germline V gene are SGDLS and YYNGEE. The CDR3 has 16 residues. CDR3 DNA sequence: TGTGCCAGCAGCGTAGAACCTAGCGGGAGTAGAGGGACCCAGTACTTC. Translating it yields CASSVEPSGSRGTQYF. The variable domain in full, completed from reference TRBV9 and TRBJ2-5, reads DSGVTQTPKHLITATGQRVTLRCSPRSGDLSVYWYQQSLDQGLQFLIQYYNGEERAKGNILERFSAQQFPDLHSELNLSSLELGDSALYFCASSVEPSGSRGTQYFGPGTRLLVL.

The rearrangement links TRBV6-1 to TRBJ1-5; weak D call: TRBD1 (6 bases). The CDR3 extends over 13 amino acids. V lost 4 bases and J lost 5, with 9 bases in between. The germline V gene encodes CDR1 MNHNS and CDR2 SASEGT. Here the CDR3 reads CASSAGAYQPQHF. The CDR3 nucleotides are TGTGCCAGCAGTGCAGGGGCCTATCAGCCCCAGCATTTT.

The chain couples TRBV15 to TRBJ2-4; 7 nucleotides match TRBD1. This CDR3 has 15 amino acids. Trimming removed 5 bases from V and 4 bases from J; junction bases left unmatched: 8. Per germline, CDR1 LNHNV and CDR2 YYDKDF (reference sequence). The CDR3 coding sequence is TGTGCCACCAGCCGGTTCGGGACAGAGAAAAACATTCAGTACTTC. Translating gives CATSRFGTEKNIQYF.

The chain employs TRBV27 and TRBJ2-1; no clear D. Per the germline V gene, CDR1 is MNHEY and CDR2 is SMNVEV (reference sequence). The ends were cut back, 3 bases at V and 0 bases at J, with 9 bases in the middle. The CDR3 sequence is 15 residues long. The CDR3 region is CASSFWQNSYNEQFF. In DNA, the CDR3 is TGTGCCAGCAGTTTTTGGCAGAACTCCTACAATGAGCAGTTCTTC.

The chain joins TRBV5-1 to TRBJ2-3, with D possibly TRBD1 on 5 matching bases. CDR1 and CDR2 from the germline V gene are SGHRS and YFSETQ. The CDR3 spans 13 residues. Trimming removed 2 bases at V and 11 bases at J, with 15 bases between. CDR3 in DNA: TGCGCCAGCAGCTTACAGGACCCGGTGGAGCAGTATTTT. It encodes CASSLQDPVEQYF.

The rearrangement uses TRBV27 and TRBJ2-1, with 7 bases lining up with TRBD2. This CDR3 spans 15 amino acids. The V gene end was trimmed by 7 bases and the J gene end by 5 bases; junction bases not matched to a gene: 11. The germline V gene encodes CDR1 MNHEY and CDR2 SMNVEV (reference sequence). For the CDR3, the DNA is TGTGCCAGCATCCCTTTGGGGGAGGGCCACAATGAGCAGTTCTTC. This gives the protein CASIPLGEGHNEQFF.

This chain joins TRBV5-1 and TRBJ2-3; D gene ambiguous. The germline gives CDR1 SGHRS, CDR2 YFSETQ. The CDR3 runs to 14 residues. V lost 0 bases to trimming and J lost 6 bases, with 11 bases between them. CDR3 nucleotides: TGCGCCAGCAGCTTGGTCGCCGGCCCGGATACGCAGTATTTT. It translates to CASSLVAGPDTQYF.

The chain joins TRBV5-6 to TRBJ2-7; D not resolved. The CDR3 runs 13 residues. CDR1 is SGHDT, CDR2 YYEEEE, per germline. V lost 0 bases and J 3 bases, leaving 7 bases between the germline ends. The CDR3 is CASSLGRIYEQYF. The CDR3 DNA sequence: TGTGCCAGCAGCTTGGGACGTATCTACGAGCAGTACTTC.

A note on this clone: The junction departs from the called germline gene at one end, perhaps through a read error. This chain connects TRBV10-3 to TRBJ2-1, with D hard to call. The V gene's germline CDR1 is ENHRY and CDR2 SYGVKD. This CDR3 contains 13 residues. In nucleotides, the CDR3 is TGTGCCATCAGTGAGTTCTCCAACAATGAGCAGTTCTTC. This gives the protein CAISEFSNNEQFF.

V and J are TRBV27 and TRBJ2-3; no reliable D call. This CDR3 has 15 amino acids. Germline V gene lookup returns CDR1 MNHEY and CDR2 SMNVEV (reference sequence). V shed 5 bases and J shed 3 bases, with 15 bases lying between them. CDR3 amino acids: CASSKRTTMTDTQYF. The DNA of the CDR3 is TGTGCCAGCAGTAAACGGACCACTATGACAGATACGCAGTATTTT.

This chain links TRBV5-1 with TRBJ2-2; no clear D gene. V dropped 4 bases and J dropped 0 bases, with 7 bases sitting between them. Germline values: CDR1 SGHRS, CDR2 YFSETQ. The CDR3 is made up of 14 amino acids. The CDR3 DNA follows: TGCGCCAGCAGCCTGCCGGCGAACACCGGGGAGCTGTTTTTT. Residues: CASSLPANTGELFF.

This chain connects TRBV6-6 to TRBJ1-2; TRBD1 matches 7 bases. CDR1 MNHNY and CDR2 SVGAGI come from the germline V gene (reference sequence). The CDR3 runs 13 residues. V trimming: 6 bases; J trimming: 6 bases; junction bases outside the gene matches: 7. CDR3: CASRVDRADGYTF. The CDR3 region has the DNA TGTGCCAGCAGGGTAGACAGGGCTGATGGCTACACCTTC.

The V and J genes are TRBV10-3 and TRBJ2-7, with D hard to call. CDR1 and CDR2 (germline): ENHRY, SYGVKD. There are 13 residues in the CDR3. V lost 2 bases to trimming and J lost 2 bases, with 7 bases between them. The DNA of the CDR3 is TGTGCCATCAGTGAGCCGGCTACCTACGAGCAGTACTTC. It yields the protein CAISEPATYEQYF.

The genes are TRBV6-1 and TRBJ2-5, with D tentatively TRBD1 (6 bases). Trimming took 3 bases from V and 4 from J, leaving 12 bases between them. Germline CDR1 MNHNS, CDR2 SASEGT. This CDR3 is built from 14 residues. The CDR3 reads CASSDWGRSETQYF. Written as DNA, the CDR3 is TGTGCCAGCAGTGATTGGGGGCGATCAGAGACCCAGTACTTC.

This clone was detected once. The V gene is TRBV5-1, the J gene TRBJ2-1, with D maybe TRBD2 (7 bases). Trimming left V 4 bases short and J 3 bases short, with 14 bases between. CDR3 length: 15 residues. Germline-derived CDR1 and CDR2 are SGHRS and YFSETQ. In DNA, the CDR3 is TGCGCCAGCAGCGGGAGGGGGGGCTTCTACAATGAGCAGTTCTTC. The encoded protein is CASSGRGGFYNEQFF.